Listed below are T cell receptor beta chains from one sample, sequenced in a study of cytomegalovirus exposure and HLA in healthy donors. Clones were read by immunoSEQ multiplex PCR, and TCRdb kept only the in-frame ones, dropping some. The data hold fewer than 150,000 clones, with 80% observed a single time. What was sequenced was PBMCs. The receptors originated from a female donor in good health and CMV-seropositive. The CDR3 runs from the conserved cysteine through the conserved F or W. D genes are given only for firm matches. Size is omitted from some rows. Given values are once, few, many or a class for expanded clones.

J gene: TRBJ2-6; D gene: .; V gene: TRBV7-6; clone size: .; CDR3 protein: CASSFGVLSSGANVLTF; CDR3 DNA: TGTGCCAGCAGCTTCGGGGTGCTTAGCTCTGGGGCCAACGTCCTGACTTTC
J gene: TRBJ1-5; D gene: TRBD1; V gene: TRBV6-6; clone size: .; CDR3 protein: CASSRQGSQPQHF; CDR3 DNA: TGTGCCAGCAGCAGACAGGGGTCACAGCCCCAGCATTTT
J gene: TRBJ2-3; D gene: TRBD2; V gene: TRBV9; clone size: once; CDR3 protein: CASRGTSGGADTQYF; CDR3 DNA: TGTGCCAGCAGGGGGACTAGCGGGGGAGCAGATACGCAGTATTTT
J gene: TRBJ2-1; D gene: TRBD2; V gene: TRBV4-2; clone size: few; CDR3 protein: CASSQEGLAGGYEQFF; CDR3 DNA: TGTGCCAGCAGCCAAGAGGGACTAGCGGGGGGATATGAGCAGTTCTTC
J gene: TRBJ2-7; D gene: .; V gene: TRBV10-3; clone size: few; CDR3 protein: CAISGTGYEQYF; CDR3 DNA: TGTGCCATCAGTGGCACAGGCTACGAGCAGTACTTC
J gene: TRBJ1-6; D gene: TRBD1; V gene: TRBV10-3; clone size: once; CDR3 protein: CAISPGTAINGSPLHF; CDR3 DNA: TGTGCCATCAGCCCCGGGACAGCGATTAATGGTTCACCCCTCCACTTT
J gene: TRBJ1-3; D gene: .; V gene: TRBV10-3; clone size: few; CDR3 protein: CAISLQGNTIYF; CDR3 DNA: TGTGCCATCAGCTTACAGGGAAACACCATATATTTT
J gene: TRBJ2-3; D gene: TRBD2; V gene: TRBV19; clone size: .; CDR3 protein: CASRPPGLAGDTQYF; CDR3 DNA: TGTGCCAGTAGACCCCCGGGACTAGCTGGAGATACGCAGTATTTT
J gene: TRBJ1-1; D gene: .; V gene: TRBV7-9; clone size: .; CDR3 protein: CASSAGRSNTEAFF; CDR3 DNA: TGTGCCAGCAGCGCGGGACGGTCGAACACTGAAGCTTTCTTT
J gene: TRBJ1-6; D gene: .; V gene: TRBV4-2; clone size: .; CDR3 protein: CASSQSPAGQYNSPLHF; CDR3 DNA: TGTGCCAGCAGCCAAAGTCCCGCAGGACAGTATAATTCACCCCTCCACTTT
J gene: TRBJ2-7; D gene: .; V gene: TRBV1; clone size: .; CDR3 protein: CTSSSRGTYPYEQYF; CDR3 DNA: TGCACCAGCTCATCGCGGGGGACATATCCCTACGAGCAGTACTTC
J gene: TRBJ2-3; D gene: TRBD1; V gene: TRBV29-1; clone size: .; CDR3 protein: CSVVQGAADTQYF; CDR3 DNA: TGCAGCGTTGTACAGGGGGCAGCAGATACGCAGTATTTT
J gene: TRBJ1-2; D gene: TRBD1; V gene: TRBV30; clone size: .; CDR3 protein: CAWGTGHYGYTF; CDR3 DNA: TGTGCCTGGGGGACAGGGCACTATGGCTACACCTTC
J gene: TRBJ2-1; D gene: .; V gene: TRBV5-1; clone size: .; CDR3 protein: CASRIGPSSYNEQFF; CDR3 DNA: TGCGCCAGCAGAATAGGTCCTAGCTCCTACAATGAGCAGTTCTTC
J gene: TRBJ2-3; D gene: TRBD1; V gene: TRBV13; clone size: .; CDR3 protein: CASSRPQGQAESDTQYF; CDR3 DNA: TGTGCCAGCAGTCGCCCACAGGGGCAGGCGGAATCAGATACGCAGTATTTT
J gene: TRBJ2-7; D gene: TRBD1; V gene: TRBV18; clone size: .; CDR3 protein: CASSPMTGLHEQYF; CDR3 DNA: TGTGCCAGCTCACCAATGACAGGGTTACACGAGCAGTACTTC
J gene: TRBJ1-3; D gene: .; V gene: TRBV5-8; clone size: .; CDR3 protein: CASRRGTYSGNTIYF; CDR3 DNA: TGTGCCAGCAGGCGGGGAACATACTCTGGAAACACCATATATTTT
J gene: TRBJ2-2; D gene: TRBD1; V gene: TRBV2; clone size: .; CDR3 protein: CASRGQGRTGELFF; CDR3 DNA: TGTGCCAGCCGAGGACAGGGGAGAACCGGGGAGCTGTTTTTT
J gene: TRBJ1-5; D gene: .; V gene: TRBV19; clone size: few; CDR3 protein: CASTSQLLASGGQPQHF; CDR3 DNA: TGTGCCAGTACCTCCCAATTACTGGCGTCCGGCGGTCAGCCCCAGCATTTT
J gene: TRBJ2-1; D gene: TRBD1; V gene: TRBV7-2; clone size: .; CDR3 protein: CASSSGQGVINEQFF; CDR3 DNA: TGTGCCAGCAGCTCCGGACAGGGCGTTATAAATGAGCAGTTCTTC
J gene: TRBJ1-5; D gene: .; V gene: TRBV6-8; clone size: .; CDR3 protein: CASAKGRYSNQPQHF; CDR3 DNA: TGTGCCAGCGCTAAGGGGCGGTATAGCAATCAGCCCCAGCATTTT
J gene: TRBJ2-3; D gene: .; V gene: TRBV30; clone size: .; CDR3 protein: CAWSVTRDTQYF; CDR3 DNA: TGTGCCTGGAGTGTGACTAGAGACACGCAGTATTTT
J gene: TRBJ1-1; D gene: .; V gene: TRBV15; clone size: .; CDR3 protein: CATSRDSGEAFF; CDR3 DNA: TGTGCCACCAGCAGAGACTCGGGTGAAGCTTTCTTT
J gene: TRBJ1-2; D gene: TRBD1; V gene: TRBV6-5; clone size: once; CDR3 protein: CASSFDRATVGYTF; CDR3 DNA: TGTGCCAGCAGTTTTGACAGGGCCACCGTTGGCTACACCTTC
J gene: TRBJ1-2; D gene: TRBD1; V gene: TRBV2; clone size: once; CDR3 protein: CAKQTGGAGGYTF; CDR3 DNA: TGTGCCAAACAAACAGGGGGCGCGGGAGGCTACACCTTC
J gene: TRBJ2-7; D gene: .; V gene: TRBV5-6; clone size: .; CDR3 protein: CASSFLVLWPRLTDF; CDR3 DNA: TGTGCCAGCAGCTTCCTGGTTCTATGGCCCAGGTTAACGGACTTC
J gene: TRBJ1-1; D gene: TRBD1; V gene: TRBV2; clone size: .; CDR3 protein: CASSEALGTGGTEAFF; CDR3 DNA: TGTGCCAGCAGTGAAGCGCTCGGGACAGGGGGCACTGAAGCTTTCTTT
J gene: TRBJ2-7; D gene: TRBD2; V gene: TRBV19; clone size: .; CDR3 protein: CASSMGGTVSYEQYF; CDR3 DNA: TGTGCCAGTAGTATGGGGGGGACGGTCTCCTACGAGCAGTACTTC
J gene: TRBJ2-5; D gene: .; V gene: TRBV7-3; clone size: once; CDR3 protein: CASSLTPAWQGGKTQYF; CDR3 DNA: TGTGCCAGCAGCTTAACGCCTGCCTGGCAGGGGGGCAAGACCCAGTACTTC
J gene: TRBJ2-3; D gene: TRBD2; V gene: TRBV4-1; clone size: .; CDR3 protein: CASSRGSGGQSITQYF; CDR3 DNA: TGCGCCAGCAGCCGTGGATCGGGGGGGCAATCTATTACGCAGTATTTT
J gene: TRBJ1-1; D gene: .; V gene: TRBV7-2; clone size: .; CDR3 protein: CASSQNTGSEAFF; CDR3 DNA: TGTGCCAGCAGCCAGAATACGGGTAGTGAAGCTTTCTTT
J gene: TRBJ2-2; D gene: TRBD2; V gene: TRBV7-3; clone size: .; CDR3 protein: CASSRGLTNTGELFF; CDR3 DNA: TGTGCCAGCAGCAGGGGACTAACGAACACCGGGGAGCTGTTTTTT
J gene: TRBJ2-2; D gene: .; V gene: TRBV30; clone size: .; CDR3 protein: CAWMAGVGGLAGELFF; CDR3 DNA: TGTGCCTGGATGGCGGGGGTAGGGGGTCTGGCCGGGGAGCTGTTTTTT
J gene: TRBJ2-3; D gene: .; V gene: TRBV4-1; clone size: .; CDR3 protein: CASSQDRGTDTQYF; CDR3 DNA: TGCGCCAGCAGCCAAGATAGAGGGACAGATACGCAGTATTTT
J gene: TRBJ2-3; D gene: TRBD2; V gene: TRBV7-2; clone size: .; CDR3 protein: CASSSPSAGGRGTQYF; CDR3 DNA: TGTGCCAGCAGCTCTCCCTCAGCGGGGGGGCGGGGTACGCAGTATTTT
J gene: TRBJ2-5; D gene: .; V gene: TRBV29-1; clone size: .; CDR3 protein: CSVDQDRLETQYF; CDR3 DNA: TGCAGCGTTGACCAAGACAGGTTAGAGACCCAGTACTTC
J gene: TRBJ1-2; D gene: .; V gene: TRBV6-5; clone size: few; CDR3 protein: CASRLTASYGYTF; CDR3 DNA: TGTGCCAGCAGACTGACAGCGAGCTATGGCTACACCTTC
J gene: TRBJ2-1; D gene: .; V gene: TRBV5-1; clone size: .; CDR3 protein: CASTRGEVYNEQFF; CDR3 DNA: TGCGCCAGCACGCGGGGCGAGGTCTACAATGAGCAGTTCTTC
J gene: TRBJ1-1; D gene: .; V gene: TRBV5-4; clone size: .; CDR3 protein: CASSFSLDTEAFF; CDR3 DNA: TGTGCCAGCAGCTTCAGTTTGGACACTGAAGCTTTCTTT
J gene: TRBJ1-4; D gene: .; V gene: TRBV4-3; clone size: many; CDR3 protein: CASSQSDSRREKLFF; CDR3 DNA: TGCGCCAGCAGCCAATCGGACAGCCGCAGAGAAAAACTGTTTTTT
J gene: TRBJ1-1; D gene: .; V gene: TRBV6-1; clone size: .; CDR3 protein: CASRLTGGNTEAFF; CDR3 DNA: TGTGCCAGCAGACTGACAGGCGGGAACACTGAAGCTTTCTTT
J gene: TRBJ1-2; D gene: TRBD1; V gene: TRBV5-4; clone size: .; CDR3 protein: CASSLGTGVGYTF; CDR3 DNA: TGTGCCAGCAGCTTGGGGACAGGGGTTGGCTACACCTTC
J gene: TRBJ2-7; D gene: .; V gene: TRBV19; clone size: .; CDR3 protein: CASSIGARPHEQYF; CDR3 DNA: TGTGCCAGTAGTATAGGGGCTCGCCCACACGAGCAGTACTTC
J gene: TRBJ1-6; D gene: .; V gene: TRBV2; clone size: .; CDR3 protein: CASSAEGGSPLHF; CDR3 DNA: TGTGCCAGCAGCGCAGAGGGTGGATCACCCCTCCACTTT
J gene: TRBJ1-4; D gene: .; V gene: TRBV7-9; clone size: .; CDR3 protein: CASSSDQGITNEKLFF; CDR3 DNA: TGTGCCAGCAGCTCAGACCAGGGGATAACTAATGAAAAACTGTTTTTT
J gene: TRBJ2-3; D gene: TRBD2; V gene: TRBV19; clone size: .; CDR3 protein: CASTPSGIYPTDTQYF; CDR3 DNA: TGTGCCAGTACCCCTAGCGGGATCTACCCCACAGATACGCAGTATTTT
J gene: TRBJ2-2; D gene: TRBD1; V gene: TRBV6-6; clone size: .; CDR3 protein: CASSFQQGVVGELFF; CDR3 DNA: TGTGCCAGCAGTTTCCAACAGGGGGTTGTCGGGGAGCTGTTTTTT
J gene: TRBJ2-7; D gene: .; V gene: TRBV4-2; clone size: .; CDR3 protein: CASSQDNQRVYEQYF; CDR3 DNA: TGTGCCAGCAGCCAAGATAACCAGCGGGTCTACGAGCAGTACTTC
J gene: TRBJ1-4; D gene: TRBD1; V gene: TRBV25-1; clone size: .; CDR3 protein: CASSPPGGEKLFF; CDR3 DNA: TGTGCCAGCAGTCCCCCAGGGGGGGAAAAACTGTTTTTT
J gene: TRBJ1-2; D gene: TRBD1; V gene: TRBV7-9; clone size: .; CDR3 protein: CASQPGTGNSGYTF; CDR3 DNA: TGTGCCAGCCAACCTGGGACAGGGAATTCTGGCTACACCTTC
J gene: TRBJ1-1; D gene: .; V gene: TRBV7-9; clone size: few; CDR3 protein: CASSLRAPGDTEAFF; CDR3 DNA: TGTGCCAGCAGCTTACGAGCCCCCGGGGACACTGAAGCTTTCTTT
J gene: TRBJ2-2; D gene: TRBD2; V gene: TRBV7-9; clone size: .; CDR3 protein: CASTRLAGEPHGELFF; CDR3 DNA: TGTGCCAGCACCAGACTAGCGGGGGAGCCCCACGGGGAGCTGTTTTTT
J gene: TRBJ2-7; D gene: .; V gene: TRBV4-1; clone size: .; CDR3 protein: CASSRISQEGEQYF; CDR3 DNA: TGCGCCAGCAGCCGAATATCCCAGGAAGGCGAGCAGTACTTC